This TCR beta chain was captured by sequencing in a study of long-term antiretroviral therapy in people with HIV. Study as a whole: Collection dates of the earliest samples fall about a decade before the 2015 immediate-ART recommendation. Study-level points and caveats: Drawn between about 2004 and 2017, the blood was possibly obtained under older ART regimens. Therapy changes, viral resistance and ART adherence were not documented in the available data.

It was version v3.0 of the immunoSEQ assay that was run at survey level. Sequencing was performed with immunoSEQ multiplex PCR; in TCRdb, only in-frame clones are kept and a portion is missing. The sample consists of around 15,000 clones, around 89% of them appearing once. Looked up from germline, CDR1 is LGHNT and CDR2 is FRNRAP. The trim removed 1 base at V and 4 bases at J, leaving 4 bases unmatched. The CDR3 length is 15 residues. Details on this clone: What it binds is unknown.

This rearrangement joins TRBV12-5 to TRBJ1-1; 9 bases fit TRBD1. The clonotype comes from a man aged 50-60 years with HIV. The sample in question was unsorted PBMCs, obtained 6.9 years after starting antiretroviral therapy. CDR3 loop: CASGLATGGGTEAFF. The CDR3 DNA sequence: TGTGCTAGTGGTTTGGCGACAGGGGGGGGCACTGAAGCTTTCTTT. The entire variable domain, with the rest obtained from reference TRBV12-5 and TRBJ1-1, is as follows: DARVTQTPRHKVTEMGQEVTMRCQPILGHNTVFWYRQTMMQGLELLAYFRNRAPLDDSGMPKDRFSAEMPDATLATLKIQPSEPRDSAVYFCASGLATGGGTEAFFGQGTRLTVV.